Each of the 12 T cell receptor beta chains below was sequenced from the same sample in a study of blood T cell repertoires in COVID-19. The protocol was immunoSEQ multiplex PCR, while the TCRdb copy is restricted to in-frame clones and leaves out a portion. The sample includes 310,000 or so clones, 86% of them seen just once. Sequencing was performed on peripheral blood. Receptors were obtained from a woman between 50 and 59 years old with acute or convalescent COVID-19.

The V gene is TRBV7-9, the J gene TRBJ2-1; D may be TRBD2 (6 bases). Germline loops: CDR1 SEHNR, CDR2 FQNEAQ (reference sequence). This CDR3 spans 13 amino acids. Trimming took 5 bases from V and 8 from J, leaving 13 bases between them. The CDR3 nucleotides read TGTGCCAGCAGCCTCCGGGAGCCCGATGAGCAGTTCTTC. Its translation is CASSLREPDEQFF.

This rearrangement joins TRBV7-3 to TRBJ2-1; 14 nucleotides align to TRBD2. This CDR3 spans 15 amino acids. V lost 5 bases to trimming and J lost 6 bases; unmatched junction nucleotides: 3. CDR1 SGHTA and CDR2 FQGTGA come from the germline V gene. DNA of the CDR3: TGTGCCAGCAGCCGAGGGACTAGCGGGGGCAATGAGCAGTTCTTC. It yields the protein CASSRGTSGGNEQFF.

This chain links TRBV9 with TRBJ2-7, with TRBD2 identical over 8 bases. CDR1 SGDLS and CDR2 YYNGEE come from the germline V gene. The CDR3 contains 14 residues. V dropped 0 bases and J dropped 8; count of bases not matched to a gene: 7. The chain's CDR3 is CASSVDSWTSKQYF. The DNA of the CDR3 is TGTGCCAGCAGCGTAGACTCCTGGACTAGCAAGCAGTACTTC.

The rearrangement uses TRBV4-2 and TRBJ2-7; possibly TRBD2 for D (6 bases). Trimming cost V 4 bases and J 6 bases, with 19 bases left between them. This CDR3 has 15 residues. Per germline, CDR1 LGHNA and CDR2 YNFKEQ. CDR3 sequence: CASSPGPGEASEQYF. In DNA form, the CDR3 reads TGTGCCAGCAGCCCCGGGCCGGGGGAAGCCAGCGAGCAGTACTTC.

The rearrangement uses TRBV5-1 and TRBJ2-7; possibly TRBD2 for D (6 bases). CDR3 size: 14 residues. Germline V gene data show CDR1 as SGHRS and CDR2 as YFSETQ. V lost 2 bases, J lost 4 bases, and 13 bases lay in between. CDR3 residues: CASSLMGGNYEQYF. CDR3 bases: TGCGCCAGCAGCTTAATGGGGGGAAATTACGAGCAGTACTTC.

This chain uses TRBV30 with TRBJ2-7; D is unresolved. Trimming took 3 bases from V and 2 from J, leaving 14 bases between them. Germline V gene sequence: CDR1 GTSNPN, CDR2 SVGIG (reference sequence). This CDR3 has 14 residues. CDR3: CAWSPRGSTYEQYF. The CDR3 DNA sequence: TGTGCCTGGAGCCCTAGAGGCAGCACCTACGAGCAGTACTTC.

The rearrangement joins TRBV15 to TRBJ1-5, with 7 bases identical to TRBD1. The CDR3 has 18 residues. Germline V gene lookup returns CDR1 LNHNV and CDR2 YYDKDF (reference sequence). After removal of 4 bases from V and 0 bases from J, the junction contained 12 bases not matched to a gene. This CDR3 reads CATSTSRGFVNSNQPQHF. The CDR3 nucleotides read TGTGCCACCAGCACTAGCAGGGGGTTCGTCAATAGCAATCAGCCCCAGCATTTT.

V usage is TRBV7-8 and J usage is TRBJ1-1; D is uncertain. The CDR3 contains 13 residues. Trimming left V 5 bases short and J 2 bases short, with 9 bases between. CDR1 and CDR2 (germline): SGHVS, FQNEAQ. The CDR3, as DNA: TGTGCCAGCAGCACCCAGATTAACACTGAAGCTTTCTTT. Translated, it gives CASSTQINTEAFF.

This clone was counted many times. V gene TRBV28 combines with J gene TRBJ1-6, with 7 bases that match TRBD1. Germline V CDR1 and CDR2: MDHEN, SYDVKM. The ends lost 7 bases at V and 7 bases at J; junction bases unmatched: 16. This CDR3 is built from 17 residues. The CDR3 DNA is TGTGCCAGCACGCCAGGGACAGCCGTCTTACGGAATTCACCCCTCCACTTT. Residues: CASTPGTAVLRNSPLHF. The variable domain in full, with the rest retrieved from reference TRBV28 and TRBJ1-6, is DVKVTQSSRYLVKRTGEKVFLECVQDMDHENMFWYRQDPGLGLRLIYFSYDVKMKEKGDIPEGYSVSREKKERFSLILESASTNQTSMYLCASTPGTAVLRNSPLHFGNGTRLTVT.

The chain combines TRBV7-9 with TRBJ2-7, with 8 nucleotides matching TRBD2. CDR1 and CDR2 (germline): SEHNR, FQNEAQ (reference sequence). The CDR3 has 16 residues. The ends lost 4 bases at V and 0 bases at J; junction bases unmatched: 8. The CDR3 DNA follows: TGTGCCAGCAGCTCACCTACTAGCGGCACCTCCTACGAGCAGTACTTC. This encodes CASSSPTSGTSYEQYF.

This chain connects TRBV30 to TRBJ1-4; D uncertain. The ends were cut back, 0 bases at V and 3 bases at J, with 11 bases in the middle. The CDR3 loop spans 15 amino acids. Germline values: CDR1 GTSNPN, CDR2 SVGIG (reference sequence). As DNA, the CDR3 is TGTGCCTGGAGTGTTCGGGGAATGCCTAATGAAAAACTGTTTTTT. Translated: CAWSVRGMPNEKLFF.

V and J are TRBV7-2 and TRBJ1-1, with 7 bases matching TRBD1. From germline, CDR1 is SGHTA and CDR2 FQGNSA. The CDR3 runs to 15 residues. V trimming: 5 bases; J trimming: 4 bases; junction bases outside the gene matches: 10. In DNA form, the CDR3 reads TGTGCCAGCAGCACTCATGGAGGGGGCGTCACTGAAGCTTTCTTT. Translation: CASSTHGGGVTEAFF.